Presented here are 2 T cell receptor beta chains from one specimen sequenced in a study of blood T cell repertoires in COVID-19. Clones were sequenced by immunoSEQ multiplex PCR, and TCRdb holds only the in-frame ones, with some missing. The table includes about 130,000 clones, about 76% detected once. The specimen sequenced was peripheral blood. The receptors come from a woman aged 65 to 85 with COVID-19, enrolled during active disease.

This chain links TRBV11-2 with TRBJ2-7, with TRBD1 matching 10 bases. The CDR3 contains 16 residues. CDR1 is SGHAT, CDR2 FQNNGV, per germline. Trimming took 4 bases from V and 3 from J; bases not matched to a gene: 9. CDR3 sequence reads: CASSWKTGGVSYEQYF. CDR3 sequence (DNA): TGTGCCAGCAGCTGGAAGACAGGGGGCGTTAGCTACGAGCAGTACTTC.

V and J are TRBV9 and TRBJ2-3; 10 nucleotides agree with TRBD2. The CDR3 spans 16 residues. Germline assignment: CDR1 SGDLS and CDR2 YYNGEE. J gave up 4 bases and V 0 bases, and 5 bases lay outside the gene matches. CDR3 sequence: CASSVDSGGAADTQYF. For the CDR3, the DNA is TGTGCCAGCAGCGTAGACAGCGGGGGGGCCGCAGATACGCAGTATTTT.